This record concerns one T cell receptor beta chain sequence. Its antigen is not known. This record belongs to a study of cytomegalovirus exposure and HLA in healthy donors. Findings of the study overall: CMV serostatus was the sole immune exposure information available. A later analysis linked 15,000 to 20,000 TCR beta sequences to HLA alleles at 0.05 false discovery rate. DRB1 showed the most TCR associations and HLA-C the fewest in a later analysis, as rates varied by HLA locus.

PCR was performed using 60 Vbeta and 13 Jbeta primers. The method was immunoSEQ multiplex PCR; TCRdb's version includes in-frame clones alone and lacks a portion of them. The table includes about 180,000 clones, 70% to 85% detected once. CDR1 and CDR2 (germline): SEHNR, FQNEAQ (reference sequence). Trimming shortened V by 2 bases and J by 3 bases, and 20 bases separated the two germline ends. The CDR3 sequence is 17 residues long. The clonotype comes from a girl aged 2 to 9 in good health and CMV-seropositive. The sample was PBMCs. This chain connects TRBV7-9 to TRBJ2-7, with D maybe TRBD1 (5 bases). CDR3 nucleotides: TGTGCCAGCAGCTTAAGCCCCCAGGGTAGGATGGGCTACGAGCAGTACTTC. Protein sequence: CASSLSPQGRMGYEQYF.